This T cell receptor beta chain was observed in a study of human T cells and chemical hapten exposure (dated by TCRdb to 2020 to 2022). Some background on the complete study: For sensitization, 2% DPC in acetone was applied to a roughly 2 cm by roughly 2 cm area of upper inner arm skin. Throughout the study period of around 25 weeks, patients also received therapeutic DPC doses to the scalp every week. Patch tests used Finn chambers with 0.01% DPC on the upper back, scored after 6 days by International Contact Dermatitis Research Group standards. Alopecia areata with under or over 50% scalp involvement, alopecia totalis and alopecia universalis were represented in the patient cohort, which was mostly female. Libraries were combined into a pool for sequencing, and differences in TCR yield between samples came mainly from small differences in library volumes within the pool. Peripheral blood TCR repertoire changes were tracked in vivo in alopecia patients during primary and secondary sensitization to the hapten diphenylcyclopropenone (DPC). Patient blood was sampled pre-sensitization (week 0) and at 2, 6 and about 24 weeks after DPC sensitization. Approximately 30 alopecia patients provided blood for TCR sequencing at one to four time points (pre-sensitization, 2, 6 and 24 weeks). Results and caveats for the whole study, not just this receptor: After repeated subsampling, changes were observed in the strength of the expansion versus patch-test correlation and in the threshold at which the correlation became significant. The number of TCRs above 1 in 1000 frequency did not change with DPC sensitization; there was no evidence of global repertoire structure alterations. Because every patient had alopecia, a presumed autoimmune disease, the patients' immune response might differ from that of healthy individuals. A positive correlation was found between the number of PT1 expanded TCRs and patch test score, with significance reached at thresholds 8, 16 and 32 but not 4. Compared with pre-sensitization or healthy control sets, expanded TCRs formed significantly more large CDR3 similarity clusters, which is consistent with antigen-driven responses.

The time point label on this specimen signifies: patch test 2, 6 weeks after DPC sensitization. Reading the label with the study, this specimen's treatment or condition is: therapeutic diphenylcyclopropenone sensitization with weekly scalp DPC. At each patch-test visit, blood was drawn before the patch test was applied. Patients were considered eligible if aged 18 to 70, diagnosed with alopecia and deemed suitable for DPC therapy, and patients were excluded if pregnant. Total RNA was extracted from unfractionated whole blood that had been collected in Tempus Blood RNA tubes. Trimming at the junction amounts to 3 bases on V and 4 bases on J, and the germline ends lie 4 bases apart. The CDR3 has 13 amino acids, counting the end cysteine and phenylalanine. The sequence is cut down to CDR3 DNA, 39 bases in frame from base 1. The germline V gene specifies SGHTA as CDR1 and FQGNSA as CDR2. Turning to this clonotype: What this receptor recognizes is not known. No base qualities exist here, and no much larger clone lies one base off it.

Libraries were constructed by RACE. Sequenced on a NextSeq 500. Library preparation attached unique molecular identifiers to individual cDNA molecules for quantitative, reproducible TCR counting. From each blood RNA sample, both TCR alpha and TCR beta chains were sequenced. The study's processing was this. The median number of TCRs per sample was approximately 98,000, ranging from 23,224 to 690,600. V, J and CDR3 annotation of the TCR reads was carried out using the Decombinator software suite. For PS versus PT1 abundance plots, all samples were subsampled to the same number of TCRs (28,000). TCRs were defined as expanded if absent before sensitization and observed at least eight times at the 2-week time point. The public reads were quality trimmed at Q25 with fastp and then assembled into clones with MiXCR by TCRdb, keeping productive beta chains. Every distinct CDR3 protein forms one entry, paired with its most common genes and DNA. TCRdb's processing, not the authors' own work, is the source of the V and J calls. Recorded for this sample are 350,000 to 400,000 distinct CDR3 sequences; about 6% of them occurred a single time. The ten largest clones take up 5% to 6% of the sample.

Sample: whole blood, taken in connection with sensitization to the hapten diphenylcyclopropenone (DPC). The sequence links TRBV7-2 to TRBJ2-6; the D segment cannot be called with confidence. The source of this sequence is a young woman with alopecia areata. Some clones in this sample may be carry-over from other donors' samples. The CDR3 reads CASSFQGANVLTF. The nucleotide sequence is TGTGCCAGCAGCTTTCAGGGGGCCAACGTCCTGACTTTC.